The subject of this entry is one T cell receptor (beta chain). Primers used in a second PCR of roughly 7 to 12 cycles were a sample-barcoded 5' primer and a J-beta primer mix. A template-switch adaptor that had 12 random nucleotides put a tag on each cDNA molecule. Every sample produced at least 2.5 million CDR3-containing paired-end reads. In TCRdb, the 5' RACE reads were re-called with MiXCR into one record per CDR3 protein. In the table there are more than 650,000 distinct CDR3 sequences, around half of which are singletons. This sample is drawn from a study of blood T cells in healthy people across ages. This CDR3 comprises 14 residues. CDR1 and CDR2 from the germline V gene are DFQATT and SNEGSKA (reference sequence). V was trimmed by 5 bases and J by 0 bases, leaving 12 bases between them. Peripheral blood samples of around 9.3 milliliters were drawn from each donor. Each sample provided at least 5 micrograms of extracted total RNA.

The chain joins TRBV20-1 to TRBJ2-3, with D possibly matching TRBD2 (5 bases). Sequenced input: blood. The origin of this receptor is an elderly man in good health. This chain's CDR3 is CSADPRGSTDTQYF. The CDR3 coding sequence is TGCAGTGCTGATCCCCGGGGAAGCACAGATACGCAGTATTTT.